The entry below gives a single T cell receptor (beta chain) sequence along with its context. Its antigen is not yet known. No base quality information exists; no much larger clone differs at one position. This sample was taken from a study of response to subunit inactivated influenza vaccine (dated by TCRdb to the late 2010s). In the study overall: Deep quantitative T cell receptor repertoire profiling was used in the study to track responses to a trivalent subunit inactivated influenza vaccine. On the study overall, not on this receptor specifically: It was suggested by the authors that each seasonal influenza vaccination may recruit only a limited number of new T cells.

Libraries came from RT-PCR. The sample was run on an Illumina HiSeq 2500. The raw public reads went through TCRdb reprocessing: fastp at Q25, MiXCR clone calling, in-frame beta chains kept. Each CDR3 protein appears once, grouped with its most common genes and DNA. In this sample the table shows approximately 530,000 distinct CDR3 sequences, approximately 7.3% of which occur a single time. Around 12% of the sample is in the top ten clones. Between the V and J ends, shortened by 7 bases and 0 bases respectively, the junction contains 9 bases. The CDR3 measures 13 amino acids from cysteine to phenylalanine. Only the CDR3 portion is preserved as DNA: 39 bases, with reading frame beginning at the first base. CDR1 and CDR2, per the germline V gene, are MNHNS and SASEGT.

This sample comprised PBMCs from blood, obtained 23 to 25 months after vaccination. This TCR derives from a man between 50 and 70 years old who received an inactivated influenza vaccine. Donor details come from another sample of the same person, matched by shared clones. The chain employs TRBV6-1 and TRBJ1-2, with no confidently assigned D gene. CDR3 region: CASKPGTNYGYTF. The nucleotide sequence reads as follows: TGTGCCAGCAAGCCGGGGACTAACTATGGCTACACCTTC.